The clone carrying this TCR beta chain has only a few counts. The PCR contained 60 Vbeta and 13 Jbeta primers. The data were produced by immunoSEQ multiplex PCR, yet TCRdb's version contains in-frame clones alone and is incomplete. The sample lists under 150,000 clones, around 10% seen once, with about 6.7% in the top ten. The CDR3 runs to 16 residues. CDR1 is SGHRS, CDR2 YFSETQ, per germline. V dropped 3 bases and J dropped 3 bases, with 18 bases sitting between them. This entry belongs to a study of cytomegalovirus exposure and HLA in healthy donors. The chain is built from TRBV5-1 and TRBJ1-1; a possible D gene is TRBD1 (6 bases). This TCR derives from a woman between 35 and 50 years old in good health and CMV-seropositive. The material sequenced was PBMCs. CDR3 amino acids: CASSWRGGGADTEAFF. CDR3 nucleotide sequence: TGCGCCAGCAGCTGGAGGGGAGGGGGGGCGGACACTGAAGCTTTCTTT.